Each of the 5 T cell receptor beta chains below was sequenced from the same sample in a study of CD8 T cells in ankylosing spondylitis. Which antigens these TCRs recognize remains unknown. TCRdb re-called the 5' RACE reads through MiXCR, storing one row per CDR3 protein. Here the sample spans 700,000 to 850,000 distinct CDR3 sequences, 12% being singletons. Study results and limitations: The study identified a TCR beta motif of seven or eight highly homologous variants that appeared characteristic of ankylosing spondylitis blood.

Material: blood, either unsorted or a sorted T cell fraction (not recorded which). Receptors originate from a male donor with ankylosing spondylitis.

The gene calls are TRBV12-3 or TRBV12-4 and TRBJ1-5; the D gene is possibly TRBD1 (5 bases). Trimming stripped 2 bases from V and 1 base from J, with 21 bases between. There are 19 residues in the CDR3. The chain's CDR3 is CASSLRSLGAGKSNQPQHF. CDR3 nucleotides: TGTGCCAGCAGTTTAAGGAGTTTGGGAGCAGGGAAAAGCAATCAGCCCCAGCATTTT.

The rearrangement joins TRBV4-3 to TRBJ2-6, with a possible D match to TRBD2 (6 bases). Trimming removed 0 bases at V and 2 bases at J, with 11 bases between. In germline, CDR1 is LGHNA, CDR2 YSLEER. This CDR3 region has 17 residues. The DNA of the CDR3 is TGCGCCAGCAGCCAAGAACCCTGGGAGGCTGGGGCCAACGTCCTGACTTTC. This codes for CASSQEPWEAGANVLTF.

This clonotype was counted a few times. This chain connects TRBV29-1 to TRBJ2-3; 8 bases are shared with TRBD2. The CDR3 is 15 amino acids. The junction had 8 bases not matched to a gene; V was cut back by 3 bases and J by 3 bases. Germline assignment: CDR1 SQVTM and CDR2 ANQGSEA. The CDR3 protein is CSVERVAGRTDTQYF. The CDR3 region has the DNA TGCAGCGTTGAGAGGGTAGCGGGAAGGACAGATACGCAGTATTTT.

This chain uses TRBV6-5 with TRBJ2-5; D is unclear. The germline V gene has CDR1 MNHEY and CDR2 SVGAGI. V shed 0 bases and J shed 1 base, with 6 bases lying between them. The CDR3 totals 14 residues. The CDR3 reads CASSYSLSQETQYF. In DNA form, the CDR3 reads TGTGCCAGCAGTTACTCCCTCAGCCAAGAGACCCAGTACTTC.

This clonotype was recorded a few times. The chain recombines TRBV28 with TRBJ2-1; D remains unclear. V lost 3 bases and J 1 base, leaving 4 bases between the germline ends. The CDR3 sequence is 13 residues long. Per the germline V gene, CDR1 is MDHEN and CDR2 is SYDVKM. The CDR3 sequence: CASSFASYNEQFF. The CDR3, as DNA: TGTGCCAGCAGTTTTGCTTCCTACAATGAGCAGTTCTTC.